This T cell receptor (beta chain) was recovered during a study of T-cell memory formation after mild COVID-19. The germline V gene has CDR1 SQVTM and CDR2 ANQGSEA. Trimming stripped 5 bases from V and 0 bases from J, with 7 bases between. The CDR3 is 12 residues long. MiXCR was run by TCRdb on the 5' RACE reads, yielding one entry per CDR3 protein. Of almost 550,000 distinct CDR3 sequences listed, approximately 20% are singletons. This clonotype has only a few counts. The specimen sequenced was PBMCs or a T cell subset sorted from them (not recorded which). The V call is TRBV29-1, the J call TRBJ2-5, with D possibly matching TRBD2 (6 bases). This receptor was obtained from an adult woman who had mild COVID-19 (a few samples of this study predate the infection). Cell type and time point are not known. CDR3 nucleotides: TGCAGCGTTCGGGACTACCAAGAGACCCAGTACTTC. It translates to CSVRDYQETQYF.